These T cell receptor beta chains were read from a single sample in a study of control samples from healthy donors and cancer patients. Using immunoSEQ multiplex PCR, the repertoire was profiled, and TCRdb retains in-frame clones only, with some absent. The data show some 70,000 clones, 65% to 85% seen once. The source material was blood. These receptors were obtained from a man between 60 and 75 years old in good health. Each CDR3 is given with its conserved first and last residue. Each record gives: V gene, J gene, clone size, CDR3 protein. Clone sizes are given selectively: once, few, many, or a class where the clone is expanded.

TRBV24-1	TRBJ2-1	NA	CATSDSYRGRRDEQFF
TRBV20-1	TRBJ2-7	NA	CSASASVYEQYF
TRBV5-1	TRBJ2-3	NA	CASSLDGGGSTDTQYF
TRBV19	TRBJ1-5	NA	CASAKQGNNNQPQHF
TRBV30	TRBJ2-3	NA	CAIAGGPGDTQYF
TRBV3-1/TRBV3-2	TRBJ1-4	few	CASSQEVRGREEKLFF
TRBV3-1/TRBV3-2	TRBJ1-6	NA	CASSQDRVSNSPLHF
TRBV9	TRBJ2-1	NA	CASSKSGRGSYNEQFF
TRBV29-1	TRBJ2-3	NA	CSAQGGLAGATDTQYF
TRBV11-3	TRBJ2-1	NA	CASSVLGAGSGNEQFF
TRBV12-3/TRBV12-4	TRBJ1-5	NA	CASSLLGQPQHF
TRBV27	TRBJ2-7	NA	CASSPYTGTGLYEQYF
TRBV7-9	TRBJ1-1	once	CASSQGLMNTEAFF
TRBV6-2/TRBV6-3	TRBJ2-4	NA	CASSYGTSGPIAKNIQYF
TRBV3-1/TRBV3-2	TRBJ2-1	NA	CASSLAAGGTYNEQFF
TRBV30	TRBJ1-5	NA	CAWSEDRGSVQPQHF
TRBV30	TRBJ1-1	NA	CAWRGRGLGEAFF
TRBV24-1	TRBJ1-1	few	CATSDSSGGLGTEAFF
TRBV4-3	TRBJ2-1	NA	CASSQGWANEQFF
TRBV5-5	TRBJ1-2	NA	CASSLSGIPPGDGYTF
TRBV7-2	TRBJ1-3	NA	CASSLDPGRGNTIYF
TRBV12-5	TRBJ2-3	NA	CASGPSGGTDTQYF
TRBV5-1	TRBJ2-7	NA	CASSLHIGQGHEQYF
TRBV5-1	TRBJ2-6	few	CASSLDSGANVLTF
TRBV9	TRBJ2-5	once	CASSTGTSPQETQYF
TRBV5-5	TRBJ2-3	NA	CASSLSWRDTQYF
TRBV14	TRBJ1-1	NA	CASSQPGMNTEAFF
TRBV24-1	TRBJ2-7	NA	CATSDTGRNEQYF
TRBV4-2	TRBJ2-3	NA	CASSNRDPDTQYF
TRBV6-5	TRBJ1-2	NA	CASTLGTAAYGYTF